This T cell receptor (beta chain) was identified during a study of type 1 regulatory T cells. Study-level background: An in vitro protocol generated T-allo10, a Tr1-enriched, alloantigen-specific CD4 T cell product.

Study-wide points: Type 1 regulatory T cells had a more restricted TCR repertoire than non-type 1 regulatory T cells.

About this clonotype: Its cognate antigen is unknown.

TCRdb independently ran MiXCR on the reads; one entry per CDR3 protein. Seen here are roughly 60,000 distinct CDR3 sequences, roughly two thirds observed once, and the top ten hold over 1.5%. The CDR3 runs to 17 residues. Germline loops: CDR1 MGHRA, CDR2 YSYEKL. Between the trimmed V and J ends, which lost 0 bases and 0 bases, there was a span of 12 bases. The sequenced sample was cultured non-Tr1 T cells, either the whole culture or a sorted T cell fraction (not recorded which). V gene TRBV4-1 combines with J gene TRBJ2-1, with D maybe TRBD2 (5 bases). The TCR comes from a human donor in good health. This chain's CDR3 is CASSQDWRALSYNEQFF. DNA for the CDR3: TGCGCCAGCAGCCAAGACTGGCGGGCTCTCTCCTACAATGAGCAGTTCTTC.